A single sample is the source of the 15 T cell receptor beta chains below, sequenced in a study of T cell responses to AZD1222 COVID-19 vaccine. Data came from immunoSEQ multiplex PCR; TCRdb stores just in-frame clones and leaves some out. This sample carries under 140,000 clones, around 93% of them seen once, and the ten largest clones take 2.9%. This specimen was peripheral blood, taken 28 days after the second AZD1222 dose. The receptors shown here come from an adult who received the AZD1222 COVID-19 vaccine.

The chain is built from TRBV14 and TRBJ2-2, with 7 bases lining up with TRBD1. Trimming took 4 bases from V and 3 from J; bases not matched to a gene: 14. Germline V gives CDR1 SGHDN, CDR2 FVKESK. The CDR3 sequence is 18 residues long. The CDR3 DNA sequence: TGTGCCAGCAGCCTCCGACAGGGATCACTTAGTTACACCGGGGAGCTGTTTTTT. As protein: CASSLRQGSLSYTGELFF.

The DNA for the CDR3 is TGTGCCAGCAGCTCCTCTGACAGTCGCATCGGTGGCTACACCTTC. Its protein product is CASSSSDSRIGGYTF. The chain recombines TRBV7-9 with TRBJ1-2; tentatively, D is TRBD1 (5 bases). Germline values: CDR1 SEHNR, CDR2 FQNEAQ (reference sequence). V was cut by 4 bases and J by 7 bases, with 19 bases left in between. This CDR3 region has 15 residues.

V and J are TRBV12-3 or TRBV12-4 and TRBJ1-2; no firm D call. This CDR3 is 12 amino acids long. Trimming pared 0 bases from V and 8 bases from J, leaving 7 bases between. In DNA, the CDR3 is TGTGCCAGCAGTTTAGCGCTCCAGGGCTACACCTTC. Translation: CASSLALQGYTF.

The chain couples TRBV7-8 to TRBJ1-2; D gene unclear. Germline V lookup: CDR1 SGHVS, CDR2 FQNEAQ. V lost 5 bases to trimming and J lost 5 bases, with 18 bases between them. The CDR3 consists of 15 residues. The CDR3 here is CASSPDVLGGYGYTF. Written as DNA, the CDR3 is TGTGCCAGCAGCCCGGACGTCTTGGGCGGTTATGGCTACACCTTC.

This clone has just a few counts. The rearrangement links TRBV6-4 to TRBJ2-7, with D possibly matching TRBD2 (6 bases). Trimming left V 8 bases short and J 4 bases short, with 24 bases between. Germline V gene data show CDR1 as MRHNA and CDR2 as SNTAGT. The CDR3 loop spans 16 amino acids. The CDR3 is CASLQEIAGRTYEQYF. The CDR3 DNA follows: TGTGCCAGCCTGCAAGAGATCGCGGGGCGGACTTACGAGCAGTACTTC.

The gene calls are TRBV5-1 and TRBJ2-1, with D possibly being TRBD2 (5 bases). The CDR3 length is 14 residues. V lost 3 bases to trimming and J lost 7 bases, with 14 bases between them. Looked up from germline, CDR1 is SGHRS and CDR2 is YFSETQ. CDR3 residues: CASSSNVGVNEQFF. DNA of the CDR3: TGCGCCAGCAGCTCGAATGTCGGGGTAAATGAGCAGTTCTTC.

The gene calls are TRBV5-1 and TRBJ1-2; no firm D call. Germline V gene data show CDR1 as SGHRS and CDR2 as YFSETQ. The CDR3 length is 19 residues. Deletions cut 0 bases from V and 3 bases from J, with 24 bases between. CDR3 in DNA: TGCGCCAGCAGCTTGGCGGCAGGAGGGTATCAGGCGGGCTACTATGGCTACACCTTC. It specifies CASSLAAGGYQAGYYGYTF. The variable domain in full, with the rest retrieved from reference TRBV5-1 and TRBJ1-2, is KAGVTQTPRYLIKTRGQQVTLSCSPISGHRSVSWYQQTPGQGLQFLFEYFSETQRNKGNFPGRFSGRQFSNSRSEMNVSTLELGDSALYLCASSLAAGGYQAGYYGYTFGSGTRLTVV.

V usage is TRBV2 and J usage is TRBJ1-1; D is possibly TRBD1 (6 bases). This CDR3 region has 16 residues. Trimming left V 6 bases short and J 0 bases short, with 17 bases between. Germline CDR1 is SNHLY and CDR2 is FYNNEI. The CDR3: CASRGGTNVMNTEAFF. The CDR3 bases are TGTGCCAGCAGGGGGGGGACAAACGTCATGAACACTGAAGCTTTCTTT.

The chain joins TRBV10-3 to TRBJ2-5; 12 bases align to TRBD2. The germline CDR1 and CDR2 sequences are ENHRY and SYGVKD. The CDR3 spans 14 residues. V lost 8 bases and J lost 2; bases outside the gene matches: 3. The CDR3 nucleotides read TGTGCCATCGGACTAGCGGGGCGTCAAGAGACCCAGTACTTC. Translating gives CAIGLAGRQETQYF.

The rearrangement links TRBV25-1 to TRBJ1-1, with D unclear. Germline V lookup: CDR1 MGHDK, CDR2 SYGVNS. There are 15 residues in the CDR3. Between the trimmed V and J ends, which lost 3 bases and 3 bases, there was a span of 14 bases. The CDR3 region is CASSDYMGLDTEAFF. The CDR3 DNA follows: TGTGCCAGCAGTGATTACATGGGTCTCGACACTGAAGCTTTCTTT.

The CDR3, as DNA: TGTGCCACCAGTAGACAGGAGACCTTCCTAGGGGAGCCCTTCTTT. Protein sequence: CATSRQETFLGEPFF. V gene TRBV3-1 (or the pseudogene TRBV3-2) combines with J gene TRBJ1-1; a possible D gene is TRBD1 (6 bases). In germline, CDR1 is LGHDT, CDR2 YNNKEL (reference sequence). This CDR3 contains 15 residues. Trimming shortened V by 10 bases and J by 14 bases, and 32 bases separated the two germline ends.

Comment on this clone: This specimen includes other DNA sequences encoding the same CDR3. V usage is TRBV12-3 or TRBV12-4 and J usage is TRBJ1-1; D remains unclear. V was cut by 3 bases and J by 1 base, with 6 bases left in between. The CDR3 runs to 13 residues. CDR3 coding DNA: TGTGCCAGCAGTTTTTCAGGGAACACTGAAGCTTTCTTT. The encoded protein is CASSFSGNTEAFF.

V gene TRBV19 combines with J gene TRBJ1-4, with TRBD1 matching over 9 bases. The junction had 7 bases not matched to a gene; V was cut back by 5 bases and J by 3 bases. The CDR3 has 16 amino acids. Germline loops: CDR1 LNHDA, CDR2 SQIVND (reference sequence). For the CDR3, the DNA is TGTGCCAGTAGTCTTACTTGGACAGGGGCTAATGAAAAACTGTTTTTT. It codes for CASSLTWTGANEKLFF.

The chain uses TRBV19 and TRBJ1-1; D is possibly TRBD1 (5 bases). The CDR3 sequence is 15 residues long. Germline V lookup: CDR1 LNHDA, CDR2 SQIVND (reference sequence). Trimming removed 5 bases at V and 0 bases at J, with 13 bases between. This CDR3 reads CASSPWGYLNTEAFF. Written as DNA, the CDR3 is TGTGCCAGTAGTCCCTGGGGGTACCTGAACACTGAAGCTTTCTTT.

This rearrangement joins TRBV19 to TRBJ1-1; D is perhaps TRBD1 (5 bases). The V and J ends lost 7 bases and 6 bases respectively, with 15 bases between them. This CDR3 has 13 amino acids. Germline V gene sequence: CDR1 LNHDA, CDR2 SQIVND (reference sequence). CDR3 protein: CASTRPTGAEAFF. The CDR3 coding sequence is TGTGCCAGTACAAGACCTACGGGGGCTGAAGCTTTCTTT.